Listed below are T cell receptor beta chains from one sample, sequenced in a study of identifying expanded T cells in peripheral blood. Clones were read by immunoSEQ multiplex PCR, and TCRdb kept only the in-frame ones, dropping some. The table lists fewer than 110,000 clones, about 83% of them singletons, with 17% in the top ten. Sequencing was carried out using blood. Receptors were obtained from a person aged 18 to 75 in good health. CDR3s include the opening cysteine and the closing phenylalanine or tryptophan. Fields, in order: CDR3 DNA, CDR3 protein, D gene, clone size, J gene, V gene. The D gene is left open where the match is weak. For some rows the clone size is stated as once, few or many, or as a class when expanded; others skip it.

TGTGCCAGCAGTTTAGATGGGGGCAGCCGCTCCTATAATTCACCCCTCCACTTT	CASSLDGGSRSYNSPLHF	NA	NA	TRBJ1-6	TRBV28
TGTGCCAGCAGCGTAGGGGGGCTGTACAATGAGCAGTTCTTC	CASSVGGLYNEQFF	NA	NA	TRBJ2-1	TRBV9
TGTGCCAGCAGCCCCTGGACAGGGGTCGAAGCTTTCTTT	CASSPWTGVEAFF	TRBD1	NA	TRBJ1-1	TRBV7-9
TGTGCCAGCAGCTTTAACACAGGGGGCGCATCTGGAAACACCATATATTTT	CASSFNTGGASGNTIYF	TRBD1	NA	TRBJ1-3	TRBV7-2
TGTGCCAGCAGCTTGCTGAGCTCCTACAATGAGCAGTTCTTC	CASSLLSSYNEQFF	NA	NA	TRBJ2-1	TRBV5-6
TGCGCCAGCAGCCAGGTGACCGGGACAGGGGACTTCTCTGGGGCCAACGTCCTGACTTTC	CASSQVTGTGDFSGANVLTF	TRBD1	NA	TRBJ2-6	TRBV4-1
TGTGCCAGTTACAGTAAAACGGGACTAGCTAACTATGGCTACACCTTC	CASYSKTGLANYGYTF	NA	NA	TRBJ1-2	TRBV27
TGTGCCAGCAGTGAAGGACAGGGAGGTGGCTACACCTTC	CASSEGQGGGYTF	TRBD1	NA	TRBJ1-2	TRBV6-1
TGTGCCAGCAGCTCACCGGGACAGTCGCCTAACTATGGCTACACCTTC	CASSSPGQSPNYGYTF	TRBD1	NA	TRBJ1-2	TRBV5-4
TGTGCCAGCAGCGTAGTGTCGGGGGCTGGTGAAGCTTTCTTT	CASSVVSGAGEAFF	NA	NA	TRBJ1-1	TRBV9
TGTGCCAGCAGCCGCTTACAGGGCAACTTCGCTGAAGCTTTCTTT	CASSRLQGNFAEAFF	NA	NA	TRBJ1-1	TRBV5-6
TGTGCCAGCAGCCCCAGCGGGGTGTATAATTCACCCCTCCACTTT	CASSPSGVYNSPLHF	NA	NA	TRBJ1-6	TRBV7-2
TGTGCCAGCAGTGCTGGCGAGCAGTTCTTC	CASSAGEQFF	NA	NA	TRBJ2-1	TRBV2
TGCGCCAGCAGCACCGGGACGGCCAACACTGAAGCTTTCTTT	CASSTGTANTEAFF	NA	NA	TRBJ1-1	TRBV5-1
TGTGCCAGCAGCTTGTGGGAAGACACCGGGGAGCTGTTTTTT	CASSLWEDTGELFF	NA	NA	TRBJ2-2	TRBV5-4
TGTGCCAGCAGCCAACACACCGGGACAGTACTAGATACGCAGTATTTT	CASSQHTGTVLDTQYF	TRBD1	NA	TRBJ2-3	TRBV28
TGCGCCACCCAACAGGGAGTGGGGTCACCCCTCCACTTT	CATQQGVGSPLHF	NA	few	TRBJ1-6	TRBV5-1
TGTGCCAGCGAAGGGGGGCACTCCTATAATTCACCCCTCCACTTT	CASEGGHSYNSPLHF	NA	NA	TRBJ1-6	TRBV7-2
TGTGCCATCAGTGAGGGGACAGGGGGTCAACGTTTTTTGAACACTGAAGCTTTCTTT	CAISEGTGGQRFLNTEAFF	TRBD1	NA	TRBJ1-1	TRBV10-3
TGCGCCAGCAGCTTGGGGGTCGTGTGGGACAGGGAGTACGAGCAGTACTTC	CASSLGVVWDREYEQYF	TRBD1	NA	TRBJ2-7	TRBV5-1
TGTGCCAGCAGCAACCCTTGGGGGGACCCTGGAAACACCATATATTTT	CASSNPWGDPGNTIYF	NA	NA	TRBJ1-3	TRBV7-8
TGTGCCAGCAGATTCGGGGCGATTACCTACGAGCAGTACTTC	CASRFGAITYEQYF	NA	NA	TRBJ2-7	TRBV6-6
TGTGCCAGGTCGGGATCCGGGACAGGGTGTCGCACTGAAGCTTTCTTT	CARSGSGTGCRTEAFF	TRBD1	NA	TRBJ1-1	TRBV9
TGCAGCTTCTACAGGGATATGAACACTGAAGCTTTCTTT	CSFYRDMNTEAFF	NA	NA	TRBJ1-1	TRBV29-1
TGCGCCAGCAGCCAATCCTGGGGGGTCTACAATGAGCAGTTCTTC	CASSQSWGVYNEQFF	NA	few	TRBJ2-1	TRBV4-3
TGTGCCTGGAGTAGCGGCGACGGGGCTCAGCCCCAGCATTTT	CAWSSGDGAQPQHF	NA	NA	TRBJ1-5	TRBV30
TGCGCCAGCAGCTTGGACCAGGGGGCCTTCTACGAGCAGTACTTC	CASSLDQGAFYEQYF	TRBD1	NA	TRBJ2-7	TRBV5-1
TGTGCCAGCAGCCCCGGGGAGGTCTATGGCTACACCTTC	CASSPGEVYGYTF	NA	NA	TRBJ1-2	TRBV7-9
TGTGCCAGCGCACCATTCCCGAACTATGGCTACACCTTC	CASAPFPNYGYTF	NA	NA	TRBJ1-2	TRBV7-2
TGCAGCGTCTCCCAAGGACTAGCGGGGTCAGATACGCAGTATTTT	CSVSQGLAGSDTQYF	TRBD2	few	TRBJ2-3	TRBV29-1
TGTGCCAGCAGCAAGAGACAGGGGCCTAGCACAGATACGCAGTATTTT	CASSKRQGPSTDTQYF	TRBD1	NA	TRBJ2-3	TRBV7-9
TGTGCCATCAGTGATTCCCACGAGGCAGGGGACACTGAAGCTTTCTTT	CAISDSHEAGDTEAFF	NA	NA	TRBJ1-1	TRBV10-3
TGTGCCAGCAGCCAAGATAGCAATCAGCCCCAGCATTTT	CASSQDSNQPQHF	NA	NA	TRBJ1-5	TRBV4-2
TGCGCCAGCAGCTGGGCAGGGCCAGACTATGGCTACACCTTC	CASSWAGPDYGYTF	NA	once	TRBJ1-2	TRBV5-1
TGTGCCAGCAGCGTAGCTGGTAACTATGGCTACACCTTC	CASSVAGNYGYTF	NA	NA	TRBJ1-2	TRBV9
TGTGCCAGCAGGGAGTGGGGGGAACCGTACAGTGGGTACGAGCAGTACTTC	CASREWGEPYSGYEQYF	NA	once	TRBJ2-7	TRBV13
TGCGCCAGCAGCTTAATGGCGAACACTGAAGCTTTCTTT	CASSLMANTEAFF	NA	NA	TRBJ1-1	TRBV5-1
TGTGCCAGCAGCTTAAGGGGGGCGGCTTTCTTT	CASSLRGAAFF	NA	NA	TRBJ1-1	TRBV7-2
TGTGCCAGTAGTTCGATTCAGGGGTCCGGAGCTGAAGCTTTCTTT	CASSSIQGSGAEAFF	NA	NA	TRBJ1-1	TRBV19
TGTGCCAGCAGTGTTAGCGGAGGGGGCGCGTACGAGCAGTACTTC	CASSVSGGGAYEQYF	NA	NA	TRBJ2-7	TRBV2
TGTGCCAGCAGTTACACCAGCGTATGGGCTGAAGCTTTCTTT	CASSYTSVWAEAFF	NA	NA	TRBJ1-1	TRBV6-5
TGTGCCTGGAGTCCCCAGAATGAGCAGTTCTTC	CAWSPQNEQFF	NA	NA	TRBJ2-1	TRBV30
TGTGCCAGCAGGGGGACTTCCTACACCGGGGAGCTGTTTTTT	CASRGTSYTGELFF	NA	NA	TRBJ2-2	TRBV2
TGTGCCAGTAGTTCGGACACCACACCGTATGAAGCTTTCTTT	CASSSDTTPYEAFF	NA	NA	TRBJ1-1	TRBV19